A selection of T cell receptor beta chains follows, all from one sample in a study of memory CD4+ T cells and cytomegalovirus serostatus. Repertoires were generated with immunoSEQ multiplex PCR, while TCRdb's copy carries only in-frame clones and drops some. Of over 45,000 clones listed, 82% were seen once; the top ten hold over 0.35%. Sample: memory CD4+ T cells from blood. Receptors originate from an adult in good health and CMV-seronegative. CDR3s include the opening cysteine and the closing phenylalanine or tryptophan. A D gene is named only where the DNA matches it firmly. Only some rows state a clone size, as once, few, many or a class for expanded clones.

cdr3_nt	cdr3_aa	v_call	clone_size	j_call	d_call
TGTGCCAGCTCACCACAACGGGGGACGAACACCGGGGAGCTGTTTTTT	CASSPQRGTNTGELFF	TRBV18	once	TRBJ2-2	NA
TGTGCCAGCAGCCCCCGGACTAGCGGGATCCCCTACAATGAGCAGTTCTTC	CASSPRTSGIPYNEQFF	TRBV11-2	NA	TRBJ2-1	TRBD2
TGTGCCAGCAGTTTAAGGCCAGCGGGGGGGTTCGGTTCCTACAATGAGCAGTTCTTC	CASSLRPAGGFGSYNEQFF	TRBV27	NA	TRBJ2-1	TRBD2
TGTGCCAGCAGGCCGGACGCAGACTATGGCTACACCTTC	CASRPDADYGYTF	TRBV6-6	once	TRBJ1-2	NA
TGTGCCAGCAGCTTGGAGGACAGGGTAGCTTTCTTT	CASSLEDRVAFF	TRBV5-6	NA	TRBJ1-1	TRBD1
TGTGCCAGCAGTTTGACCGGAAGGGAGGGGGATACGCAGTATTTT	CASSLTGREGDTQYF	TRBV7-6	once	TRBJ2-3	TRBD2
TGTGCCAGCAGCTTGGGGACAGGGGGAGAGACCCAGTACTTC	CASSLGTGGETQYF	TRBV7-9	once	TRBJ2-5	TRBD1
TGCGCCAGCAGCAAAGGGGGTGCGGGAGCGAACACTGAAGCTTTCTTT	CASSKGGAGANTEAFF	TRBV4-3	NA	TRBJ1-1	NA
TGTGCCATCAGGGGTGAGGTGGAGACCCAGTACTTC	CAIRGEVETQYF	TRBV10-3	NA	TRBJ2-5	NA
TGTGCCAGCAGCTTACAGGGGAGTGAAAAACTGTTTTTT	CASSLQGSEKLFF	TRBV7-9	NA	TRBJ1-4	NA
TGTGCCAGCAGTGAACTTAAGAGAGAGACCCAGTACTTC	CASSELKRETQYF	TRBV25-1	NA	TRBJ2-5	NA
TGTGCCAGCAGTTCTCCCGGACCGCGAAATTCACCCCTCCACTTT	CASSSPGPRNSPLHF	TRBV28	NA	TRBJ1-6	NA
TGCGCCAGCAGCTTGTCGGATCTCCAACGAGAGACCCAGTACTTC	CASSLSDLQRETQYF	TRBV5-1	NA	TRBJ2-5	NA
TGTGCCAGCAGCTTTACCTCGGGACGCATCCAAGAGACCCAGTACTTC	CASSFTSGRIQETQYF	TRBV7-2	NA	TRBJ2-5	NA
TGTGCCAGCAGCTTAGTGGGACAGGGGAACACCGGGGAGCTGTTTTTT	CASSLVGQGNTGELFF	TRBV7-3	NA	TRBJ2-2	TRBD1
TGTGCCTGGAGTGTCCTCTCCGTCCTGACTTTC	CAWSVLSVLTF	TRBV30	NA	TRBJ2-6	NA
TGTGCCACCAGCAGAGTCAGGGGCAATGAGCAGTTCTTC	CATSRVRGNEQFF	TRBV15	once	TRBJ2-1	NA
TGTGCCAGCAGTTTATCGGTCTGGCGGGGGGGCCCAAAAAACATTCAGTACTTC	CASSLSVWRGGPKNIQYF	TRBV27	NA	TRBJ2-4	TRBD2
TGCGCCAGCAGTCGCACTGACCGGGACAGCGGGGAAAAACTGTTTTTT	CASSRTDRDSGEKLFF	TRBV4-1	NA	TRBJ1-4	TRBD1
TGTGCCACCAGCAGAGATAGGGGACCCAGTGCTAACTATGGCTACACCTTC	CATSRDRGPSANYGYTF	TRBV15	NA	TRBJ1-2	NA
TGTGCCAGCAGCATCACCAGGGGGCCCTCCACTGAAGCTTTCTTT	CASSITRGPSTEAFF	TRBV7-2	once	TRBJ1-1	TRBD1
TGTGCCAGCACCCCGGGCCGGGTCCCCTCTGGAAACACCATATATTTT	CASTPGRVPSGNTIYF	TRBV2	NA	TRBJ1-3	NA
TGTGCCAGCAGCGTAGAGGGAGGGAAGACTGAAGCTTTCTTT	CASSVEGGKTEAFF	TRBV9	NA	TRBJ1-1	NA
TGCGCCAGCAGCCAACGTCAGCCGGGGGAGCTGTTTTTT	CASSQRQPGELFF	TRBV4-1	NA	TRBJ2-2	NA
TGTGCCAGCTCACCAGGACAGGGGGGCCCCTACGAGCAGTACTTC	CASSPGQGGPYEQYF	TRBV18	NA	TRBJ2-7	TRBD1
TGTGCCAGCAGCTTAGAGGGTACTTACAGGGAGCAGTACTTC	CASSLEGTYREQYF	TRBV7-9	NA	TRBJ2-7	NA
TGTGCCAGTAGTATAGGGGGGCGAGAGACCCAGTACTTC	CASSIGGRETQYF	TRBV19	once	TRBJ2-5	NA
TGTGCCAGCAGCCTAGATGGGGGGCGGTTTACTGAAGCTTTCTTT	CASSLDGGRFTEAFF	TRBV7-3	NA	TRBJ1-1	NA
TGTGCCAGCAGCCCTAGCGGGGGCCGCACCGGGGAGCTGTTTTTT	CASSPSGGRTGELFF	TRBV7-2	NA	TRBJ2-2	TRBD2
TGTGCCAGCAGCCAAGATCCTAGCGCCCCAGATACGCAGTATTTT	CASSQDPSAPDTQYF	TRBV14	NA	TRBJ2-3	NA
TGCGCCAGCAGAGTACTAGCGGGGGGGCTAACAGATACGCAGTATTTT	CASRVLAGGLTDTQYF	TRBV5-1	NA	TRBJ2-3	TRBD2
TGTGCCAGCAGCTTACAGGACAACACTGAAGCTTTCTTT	CASSLQDNTEAFF	TRBV7-9	few	TRBJ1-1	NA
TGTGCCAGCAGCCCCTCACTAACCCGGGCTAGACTTCAGTACTTC	CASSPSLTRARLQYF	TRBV13	NA	TRBJ2-4	NA
TGTGCCTGGAGTGGTTTGAGCGACGAGCAGTACTTC	CAWSGLSDEQYF	TRBV30	few	TRBJ2-7	NA
TGTGCCAGCAGTTTGGGGGGACTAGTCAGCTACAATGAGCAGTTCTTC	CASSLGGLVSYNEQFF	TRBV28	NA	TRBJ2-1	TRBD2
TGTGCCAGCAGCTTGAGGGTAGGAACTGAAGCTTTCTTT	CASSLRVGTEAFF	TRBV11-2	NA	TRBJ1-1	NA
TGTGCCAGCAGCACCAACTCTGGAAACACCATATATTTT	CASSTNSGNTIYF	TRBV5-4	NA	TRBJ1-3	NA
TGTGCCAGCAGTGAAACACTCCCCGGGCAATCCGAGCAGTACTTC	CASSETLPGQSEQYF	TRBV2	NA	TRBJ2-7	NA
TGTGCCACTTCCCGGGACAGGCCCTATGGCTACACCTTC	CATSRDRPYGYTF	TRBV30	NA	TRBJ1-2	TRBD1
TGCGCCAGCAGCCAAGAAGGACAGGGGAATGAAAAACTGTTTTTT	CASSQEGQGNEKLFF	TRBV4-3	few	TRBJ1-4	TRBD1
TGTGCCAGCAGCTTCGGGACAGTCTCTGGAAACACCATATATTTT	CASSFGTVSGNTIYF	TRBV7-9	NA	TRBJ1-3	TRBD1
TGCGCCAGCAGGGACAAGACAGGAACTAATGAAAAACTGTTTTTT	CASRDKTGTNEKLFF	TRBV10-1	NA	TRBJ1-4	NA
TGTGCCAGCAGCTTGGATATGGGGGCGCGAGCTTTCTTT	CASSLDMGARAFF	TRBV5-8	few	TRBJ1-1	NA
TGTGCCAGCAGCACCACTAGCGGGGGGTACCTACCTGAGCAGTTCTTC	CASSTTSGGYLPEQFF	TRBV7-8	NA	TRBJ2-1	TRBD2
TGTGCCAGCAGCGCGGGCGGGCAGGGGGTACGCGAGCAGTACTTC	CASSAGGQGVREQYF	TRBV9	NA	TRBJ2-7	TRBD1